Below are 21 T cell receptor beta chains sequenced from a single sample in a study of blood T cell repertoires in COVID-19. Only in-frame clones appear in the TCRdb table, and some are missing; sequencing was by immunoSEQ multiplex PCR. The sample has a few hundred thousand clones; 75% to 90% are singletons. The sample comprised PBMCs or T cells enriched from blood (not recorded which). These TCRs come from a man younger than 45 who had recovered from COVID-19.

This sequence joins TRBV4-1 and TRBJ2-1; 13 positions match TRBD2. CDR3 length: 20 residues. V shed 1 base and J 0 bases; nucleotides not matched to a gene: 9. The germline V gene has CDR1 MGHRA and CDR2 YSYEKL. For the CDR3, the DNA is TGCGCCAGCAGCCAAGTTGCGGGACTAGCGGGACAGAGCTCCTACAATGAGCAGTTCTTC. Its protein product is CASSQVAGLAGQSSYNEQFF.

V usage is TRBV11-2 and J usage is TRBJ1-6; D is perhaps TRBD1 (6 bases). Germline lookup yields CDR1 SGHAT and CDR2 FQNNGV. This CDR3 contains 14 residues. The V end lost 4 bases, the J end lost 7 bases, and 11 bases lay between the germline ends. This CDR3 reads CASSSPRGNSPLHF. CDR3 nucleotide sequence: TGTGCCAGCAGCTCACCGAGGGGGAATTCACCCCTCCACTTT.

The CDR3 sequence is CASSLDLETANEKLFF. CDR3 nucleotide sequence: TGTGCCAGCAGCTTAGATCTGGAGACAGCTAATGAAAAACTGTTTTTT. The chain couples TRBV11-2 to TRBJ1-4; D might be TRBD1 (5 bases). CDR1 and CDR2 (germline): SGHAT, FQNNGV. V was shortened by 0 bases and J by 3 bases, with 11 bases between the two germline ends. The CDR3 is made up of 16 amino acids.

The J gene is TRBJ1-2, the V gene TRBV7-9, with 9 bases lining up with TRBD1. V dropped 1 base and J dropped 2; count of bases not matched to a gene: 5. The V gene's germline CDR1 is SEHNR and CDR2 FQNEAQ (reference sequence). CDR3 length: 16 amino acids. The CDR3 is CASSLVKGTGNYGYTF. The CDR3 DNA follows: TGTGCCAGCAGCTTAGTTAAGGGGACAGGGAACTATGGCTACACCTTC.

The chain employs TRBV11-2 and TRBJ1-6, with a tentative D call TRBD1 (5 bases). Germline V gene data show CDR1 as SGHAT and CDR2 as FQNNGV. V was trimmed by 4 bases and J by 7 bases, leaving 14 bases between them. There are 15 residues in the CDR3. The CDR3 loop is CASSSDRTYNSPLHF. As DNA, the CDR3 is TGTGCCAGCAGCTCGGATCGGACATACAATTCACCCCTCCACTTT.

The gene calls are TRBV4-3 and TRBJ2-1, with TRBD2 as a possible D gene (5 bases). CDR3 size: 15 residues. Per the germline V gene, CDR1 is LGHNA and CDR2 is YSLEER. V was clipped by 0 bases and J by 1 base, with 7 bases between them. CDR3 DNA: TGCGCCAGCAGCCAAGAAGCGGATTCCTACAATGAGCAGTTCTTC. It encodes CASSQEADSYNEQFF.

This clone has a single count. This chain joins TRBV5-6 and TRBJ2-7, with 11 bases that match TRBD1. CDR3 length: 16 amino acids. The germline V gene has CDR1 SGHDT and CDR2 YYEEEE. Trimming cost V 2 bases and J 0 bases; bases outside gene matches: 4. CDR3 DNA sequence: TGTGCCAGCAGCTTTCCGGGACAGGGGGTCTCCTACGAGCAGTACTTC. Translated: CASSFPGQGVSYEQYF.

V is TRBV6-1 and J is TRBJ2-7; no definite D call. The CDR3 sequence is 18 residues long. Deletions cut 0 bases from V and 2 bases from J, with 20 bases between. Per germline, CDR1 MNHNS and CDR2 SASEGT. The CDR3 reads CASSEALLGAGTPYEQYF. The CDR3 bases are TGTGCCAGCAGTGAAGCGCTTCTGGGCGCCGGTACCCCCTACGAGCAGTACTTC.

CDR3 protein: CASSRQGVNTEAFF. Written as DNA, the CDR3 is TGTGCCAGCAGCCGTCAGGGGGTGAACACTGAAGCTTTCTTT. The rearrangement links TRBV11-3 to TRBJ1-1; 7 nucleotides match TRBD1. The CDR3 runs to 14 residues. After removal of 5 bases from V and 0 bases from J, the junction contained 3 bases not matched to a gene. Germline CDR1 is SGHNT and CDR2 is YENEEA.

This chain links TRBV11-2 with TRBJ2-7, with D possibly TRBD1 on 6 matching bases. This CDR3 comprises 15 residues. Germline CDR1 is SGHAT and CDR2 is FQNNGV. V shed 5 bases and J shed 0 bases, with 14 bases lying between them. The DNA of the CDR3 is TGTGCCAGCAGCCAACCCTGGACAGACTCCTACGAGCAGTACTTC. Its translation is CASSQPWTDSYEQYF.

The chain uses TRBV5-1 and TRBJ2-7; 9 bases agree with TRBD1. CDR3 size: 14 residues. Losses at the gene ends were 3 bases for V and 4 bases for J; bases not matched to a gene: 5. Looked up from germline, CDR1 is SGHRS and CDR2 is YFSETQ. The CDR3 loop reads CASSSGTGPYEQYF. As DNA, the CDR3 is TGCGCCAGCAGCTCCGGGACAGGGCCATACGAGCAGTACTTC.

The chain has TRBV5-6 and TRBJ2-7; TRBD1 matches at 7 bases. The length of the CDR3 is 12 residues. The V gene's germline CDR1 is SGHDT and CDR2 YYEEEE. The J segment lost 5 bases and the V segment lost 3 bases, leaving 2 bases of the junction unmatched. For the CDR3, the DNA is TGTGCCAGCAGCTCGGGACAGAACGAGCAGTACTTC. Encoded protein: CASSSGQNEQYF.

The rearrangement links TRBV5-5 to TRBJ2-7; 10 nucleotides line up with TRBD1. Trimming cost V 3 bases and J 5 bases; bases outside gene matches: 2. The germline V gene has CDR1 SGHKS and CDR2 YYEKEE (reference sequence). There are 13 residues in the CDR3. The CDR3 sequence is CASSWTGGNEQYF. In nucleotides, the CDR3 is TGTGCCAGCAGCTGGACAGGGGGTAACGAGCAGTACTTC.

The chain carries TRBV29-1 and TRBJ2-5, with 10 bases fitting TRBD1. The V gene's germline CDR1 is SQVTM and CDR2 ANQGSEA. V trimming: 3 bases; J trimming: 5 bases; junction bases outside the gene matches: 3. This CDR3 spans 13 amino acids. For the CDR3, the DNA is TGCAGCGTTGAGACAGGGGGCTTTGAGACCCAGTACTTC. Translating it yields CSVETGGFETQYF.

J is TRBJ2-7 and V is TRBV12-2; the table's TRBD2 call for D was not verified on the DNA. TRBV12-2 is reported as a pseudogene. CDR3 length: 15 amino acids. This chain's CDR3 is CAYQFGWGVSYEQYF. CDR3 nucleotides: TGTGCGTATCAATTTGGGTGGGGAGTCTCCTACGAGCAGTACTTC.

The CDR3 here is CATRGQGMTNVLTF. The CDR3, as DNA: TGTGCCACCAGGGGACAGGGGATGACCAACGTCCTGACTTTC. The chain joins TRBV15 to TRBJ2-6; 10 bases match TRBD1. Germline CDR1 LNHNV, CDR2 YYDKDF (reference sequence). The J segment lost 8 bases and the V segment lost 6 bases, leaving 4 bases of the junction unmatched. This CDR3 is 14 amino acids long. The whole variable domain, filled in from reference TRBV15 and TRBJ2-6, reads DAMVIQNPRYQVTQFGKPVTLSCSQTLNHNVMYWYQQKSSQAPKLLFHYYDKDFNNEADTPDNFQSRRPNTSFCFLDIRSPGLGDTAMYLCATRGQGMTNVLTFGAGSRLTVL.

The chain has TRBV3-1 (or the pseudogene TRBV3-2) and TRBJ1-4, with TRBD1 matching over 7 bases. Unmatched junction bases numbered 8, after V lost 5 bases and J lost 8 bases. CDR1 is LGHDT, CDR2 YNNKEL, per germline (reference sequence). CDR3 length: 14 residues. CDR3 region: CASSFTGVTEKLFF. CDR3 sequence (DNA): TGTGCCAGCAGCTTCACAGGGGTAACGGAAAAACTGTTTTTT.

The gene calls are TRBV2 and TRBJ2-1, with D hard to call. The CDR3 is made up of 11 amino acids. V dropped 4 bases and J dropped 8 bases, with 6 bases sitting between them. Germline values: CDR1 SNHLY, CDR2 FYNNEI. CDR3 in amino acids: CASSVIDEQFF. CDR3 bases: TGTGCCAGCAGTGTAATTGATGAGCAGTTCTTC.

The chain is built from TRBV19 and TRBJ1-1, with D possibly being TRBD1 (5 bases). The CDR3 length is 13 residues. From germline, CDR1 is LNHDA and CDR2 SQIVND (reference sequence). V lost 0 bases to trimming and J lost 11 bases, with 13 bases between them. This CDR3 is CASSIDRQGFAFF. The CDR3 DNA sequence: TGTGCCAGTAGTATAGATCGGCAGGGCTTCGCTTTCTTT. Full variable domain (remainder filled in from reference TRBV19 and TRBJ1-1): DGGITQSPKYLFRKEGQNVTLSCEQNLNHDAMYWYRQDPGQGLRLIYYSQIVNDFQKGDIAEGYSVSREKKESFPLTVTSAQKNPTAFYLCASSIDRQGFAFFGQGTRLTVV.

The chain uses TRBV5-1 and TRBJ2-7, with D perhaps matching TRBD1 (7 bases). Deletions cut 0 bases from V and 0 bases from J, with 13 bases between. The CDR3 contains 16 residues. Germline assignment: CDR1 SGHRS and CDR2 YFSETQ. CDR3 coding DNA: TGCGCCAGCAGCTTGGCGGCAGGGGGGAACTCCTACGAGCAGTACTTC. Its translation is CASSLAAGGNSYEQYF.

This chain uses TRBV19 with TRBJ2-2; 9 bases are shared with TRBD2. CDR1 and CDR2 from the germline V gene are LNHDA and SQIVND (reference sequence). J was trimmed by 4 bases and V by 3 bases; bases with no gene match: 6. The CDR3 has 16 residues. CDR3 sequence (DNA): TGTGCCAGTAGTATCCGGAAAGCGGGAGGCACCGGGGAGCTGTTTTTT. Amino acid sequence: CASSIRKAGGTGELFF. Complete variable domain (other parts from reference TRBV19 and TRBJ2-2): DGGITQSPKYLFRKEGQNVTLSCEQNLNHDAMYWYRQDPGQGLRLIYYSQIVNDFQKGDIAEGYSVSREKKESFPLTVTSAQKNPTAFYLCASSIRKAGGTGELFFGEGSRLTVL.